This TCR beta chain is drawn from a study of blood T cells in healthy people across ages. Study observations and caveats: Across the age range, TCR beta diversity per million T cells fell in a roughly linear way. Naive CD4+ cells and diversity were both higher in long-lived donors than in aged donors.

The authors ran a second PCR of about 7 to 12 cycles using a sample-barcoded 5' primer and a J-beta primer mix. TCRdb reanalysed the 5' RACE reads using MiXCR and keeps one entry per CDR3 protein. The sample includes over 950,000 distinct CDR3 sequences, about two fifths of them seen just once. Ranging in age from about 6 to 95, the donors were healthy Caucasian individuals from Russia. The study isolated at least 7 million PBMCs from each sample. Concerning this clonotype: Antigen unknown.

The length of the CDR3 is 16 residues. The specimen sequenced was blood. This chain uses TRBV21-1 with TRBJ1-6; the table's D gene call, TRBD1, was not cross checked with the DNA. TRBV21-1 is termed a pseudogene. This TCR came from a young man in good health. The CDR3 sequence: CASSKEGTGCNSPLHF. In DNA form, the CDR3 reads TGTGCCAGCAGCAAAGAAGGGACAGGGTGCAATTCGCCCCTCCACTTT.